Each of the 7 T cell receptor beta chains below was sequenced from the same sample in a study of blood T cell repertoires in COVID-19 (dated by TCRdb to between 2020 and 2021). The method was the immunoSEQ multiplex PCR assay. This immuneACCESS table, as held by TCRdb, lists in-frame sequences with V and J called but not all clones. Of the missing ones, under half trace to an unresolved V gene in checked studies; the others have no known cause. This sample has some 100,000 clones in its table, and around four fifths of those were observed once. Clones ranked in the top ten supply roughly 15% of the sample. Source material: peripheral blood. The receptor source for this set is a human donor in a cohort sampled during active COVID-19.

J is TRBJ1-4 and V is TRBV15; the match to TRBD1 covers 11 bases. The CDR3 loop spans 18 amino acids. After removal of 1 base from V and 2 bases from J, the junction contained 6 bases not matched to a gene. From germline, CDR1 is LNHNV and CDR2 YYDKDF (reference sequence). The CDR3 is CATSRASDRGHTNEKLFF. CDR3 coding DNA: TGTGCCACCAGCAGAGCTTCGGACAGGGGGCACACTAATGAAAAACTGTTTTTT. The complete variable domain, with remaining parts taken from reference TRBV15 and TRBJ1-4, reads DAMVIQNPRYQVTQFGKPVTLSCSQTLNHNVMYWYQQKSSQAPKLLFHYYDKDFNNEADTPDNFQSRRPNTSFCFLDIRSPGLGDTAMYLCATSRASDRGHTNEKLFFGSGTQLSVL.

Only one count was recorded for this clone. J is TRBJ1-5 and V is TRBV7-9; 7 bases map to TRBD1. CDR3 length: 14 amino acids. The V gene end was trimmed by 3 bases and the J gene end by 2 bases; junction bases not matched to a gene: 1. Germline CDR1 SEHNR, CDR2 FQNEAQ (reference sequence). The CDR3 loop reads CASSFGTGNQPQHF. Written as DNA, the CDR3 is TGTGCCAGCAGCTTCGGGACAGGCAATCAGCCCCAGCATTTT.

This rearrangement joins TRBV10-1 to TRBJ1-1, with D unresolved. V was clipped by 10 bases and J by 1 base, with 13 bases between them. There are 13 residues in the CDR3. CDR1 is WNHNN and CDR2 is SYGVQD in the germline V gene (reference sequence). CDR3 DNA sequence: TGCGCCACCCGAAAAGCGTGGAACACTGAAGCTTTCTTT. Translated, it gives CATRKAWNTEAFF.

The CDR3 spells CASSVTDRIEGNIQYF. The DNA for the CDR3 is TGTGCCAGCAGCGTGACCGACCGCATTGAGGGAAACATTCAGTACTTC. This sequence joins TRBV9 and TRBJ2-4; a possible D gene is TRBD2 (5 bases). The V and J ends lost 2 bases and 6 bases respectively, with 18 bases between them. There are 16 residues in the CDR3. Germline CDR1 reads SGDLS; CDR2 reads YYNGEE.

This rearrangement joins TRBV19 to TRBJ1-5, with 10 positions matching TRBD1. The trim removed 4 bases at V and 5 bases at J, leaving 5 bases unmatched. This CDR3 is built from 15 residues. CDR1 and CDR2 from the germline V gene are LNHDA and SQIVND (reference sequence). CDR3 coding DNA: TGTGCCAGTAGTAGAGGACAGGGGGGTGATCAGCCCCAGCATTTT. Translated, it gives CASSRGQGGDQPQHF.

CDR3 protein: CASSRGGPKGFEQYF. The DNA for the CDR3 is TGTGCCAGCAGTCGAGGGGGTCCAAAGGGTTTCGAGCAGTACTTC. The rearrangement joins TRBV28 to TRBJ2-7; maybe TRBD1 (6 bases). V lost 5 bases, J lost 6 bases, and 20 bases lay in between. CDR1 is MDHEN, CDR2 SYDVKM, per germline. The CDR3 contains 15 residues.

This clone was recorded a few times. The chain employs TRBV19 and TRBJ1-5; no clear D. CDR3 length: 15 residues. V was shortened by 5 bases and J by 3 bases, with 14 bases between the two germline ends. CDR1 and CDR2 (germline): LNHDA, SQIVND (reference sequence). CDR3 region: CASSPEGGDNQPQHF. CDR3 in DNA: TGTGCCAGTAGTCCCGAAGGAGGAGACAATCAGCCCCAGCATTTT.